This TCR beta chain was identified in a study of blood T cell repertoires in COVID-19. Sequencing used immunoSEQ multiplex PCR; TCRdb keeps in-frame clones, though not all of them. This sample carries hundreds of thousands of clones, around 86% of them seen once, and the ten largest clones take 1.4%. Germline V gene lookup returns CDR1 MGHDK and CDR2 SYGVNS. V shed 3 bases and J 8 bases; nucleotides not matched to a gene: 7. This CDR3 region has 15 residues. The specimen was peripheral blood. This chain uses TRBV25-1 with TRBJ1-4; 9 nucleotides align to TRBD1. The TCR originated in a woman under 40 with active or convalescent COVID-19. The CDR3 is CASSDPGQGGEKLFF. The CDR3 DNA is TGTGCCAGCAGTGATCCGGGACAGGGTGGGGAAAAACTGTTTTTT.